This T cell receptor beta chain was recorded in a study of blood T cells in healthy people across ages. A second PCR, run for roughly 7 to 12 cycles, used a sample-barcoded 5' primer plus a J-beta primer mix. Carrying 12 random nucleotides, a template-switch adaptor labeled each individual cDNA molecule. MiXCR, run by TCRdb on the 5' RACE reads, gives a single entry per CDR3 protein. The sample shows 450,000 to 600,000 distinct CDR3 sequences, about a quarter of them seen only once. Comment on this clonotype: The antigen is not known.

Points from the study as a whole: Observed TCR beta diversity per million T cells went down as age went up. This fall followed a roughly linear course with age.

The CDR3 extends over 16 amino acids. Per the germline V gene, CDR1 is SGHTA and CDR2 is FQGNSA. These sequences were also reported in another study, on T cells of mothers and their children.

This chain connects TRBV7-2 to TRBJ2-5; 8 positions agree with TRBD2. Judging by the DNA end, TRBJ2-1 fits better; the J call may be wrong. The specimen sequenced was blood. The sequence came from a boy younger than 10 in good health. The CDR3 is CASSLASGVSYNEQFF. As DNA, the CDR3 is TGTGCCAGCAGCTTAGCTAGCGGGGTGTCCTACAATGAGCAGTTCTTC.